This is a list of T cell receptor beta chains from one sample in a study of T cell repertoires in cytomegalovirus infection. TCRdb independently ran MiXCR on the reads; one entry per CDR3 protein. The sample includes some 590,000 distinct CDR3 sequences, 40% of them seen just once. No antigens are known for them. This specimen consisted of cultured PBMCs, obtained from culture after CMV antigen stimulation. The receptors originated from a human donor in good health (CMV status not recorded). Some clones in this sample may be carry-over from other donors' samples. CDR3s leave out the opening cysteine and the closing phenylalanine or tryptophan. Fields, in order: V gene, J gene, CDR3 protein.

v_call: TRBV11-2; j_call: TRBJ1-1; cdr3_aa: ASSLDTGRVGGAF
v_call: TRBV20-1; j_call: TRBJ2-7; cdr3_aa: SAGLQRSPYEQY
v_call: TRBV6-1; j_call: TRBJ2-3; cdr3_aa: ASSYHPVSDTQY
v_call: TRBV7-8; j_call: TRBJ1-1; cdr3_aa: ASSIPAGGGTEAF
v_call: TRBV19; j_call: TRBJ2-1; cdr3_aa: ASSISSGSPYNEQF
v_call: TRBV12-3/TRBV12-4; j_call: TRBJ2-7; cdr3_aa: ASSLWDSYYEQY
v_call: TRBV19; j_call: TRBJ2-4; cdr3_aa: ASSISSGKNIQY
v_call: TRBV20-1; j_call: TRBJ2-7; cdr3_aa: SARPWSGSYEQY
v_call: TRBV7-9; j_call: TRBJ1-1; cdr3_aa: ASSQSGPWDTEAF
v_call: TRBV19; j_call: TRBJ1-5; cdr3_aa: ASKATLRENQPQH
v_call: TRBV29-1; j_call: TRBJ2-3; cdr3_aa: SVDQDQLVTQY
v_call: TRBV6-1; j_call: TRBJ1-5; cdr3_aa: ASSEPGYSNQPQH
v_call: TRBV6-8; j_call: TRBJ2-1; cdr3_aa: ASSLTGLAGGPDEQF
v_call: TRBV28; j_call: TRBJ2-3; cdr3_aa: ASSWGQATTDTQY
v_call: TRBV20-1; j_call: TRBJ2-5; cdr3_aa: SARPMTQY
v_call: TRBV4-1; j_call: TRBJ1-2; cdr3_aa: ASSQGQTNYGYT
v_call: TRBV4-3; j_call: TRBJ2-5; cdr3_aa: ASSQDGRPREETQY
v_call: TRBV19; j_call: TRBJ1-1; cdr3_aa: ASSLLGQVAEAF
v_call: TRBV4-3; j_call: TRBJ2-3; cdr3_aa: ASSQAVGRARNTQY
v_call: TRBV12-5; j_call: TRBJ2-3; cdr3_aa: ATATGTADTQY
v_call: TRBV10-3; j_call: TRBJ2-7; cdr3_aa: AISAGTSGSYEQY
v_call: TRBV7-2; j_call: TRBJ1-4; cdr3_aa: ASSSTGLDEKLF
v_call: TRBV2; j_call: TRBJ2-3; cdr3_aa: ASTSRTGGTDTQY
v_call: TRBV6-5; j_call: TRBJ1-1; cdr3_aa: ASSYSSTGRTEAF
v_call: TRBV9; j_call: TRBJ1-5; cdr3_aa: ASSVGGDYNQPQH
v_call: TRBV20-1; j_call: TRBJ1-1; cdr3_aa: SALDPSLTNTEAF
v_call: TRBV19; j_call: TRBJ1-1; cdr3_aa: ASSRSRDLNTEAF
v_call: TRBV10-3; j_call: TRBJ2-5; cdr3_aa: AISGMGLRETQY
v_call: TRBV6-5; j_call: TRBJ2-1; cdr3_aa: ASRAGGPSYNEQF
v_call: TRBV6-5; j_call: TRBJ2-3; cdr3_aa: ASRGRLADTSSTDTQY
v_call: TRBV7-7; j_call: TRBJ2-5; cdr3_aa: ASSPLTGEGETQY
v_call: TRBV7-9; j_call: TRBJ2-7; cdr3_aa: ASSRAPQPVYEQY
v_call: TRBV28; j_call: TRBJ1-2; cdr3_aa: ASRDPRGLGYT
v_call: TRBV7-2; j_call: TRBJ1-1; cdr3_aa: ASSSRDRNTEAF
v_call: TRBV10-3; j_call: TRBJ1-1; cdr3_aa: AIKETGSNEAF
v_call: TRBV2; j_call: TRBJ2-1; cdr3_aa: ASRRGGGSYNEQF
v_call: TRBV2; j_call: TRBJ2-1; cdr3_aa: ASSVQGQF
v_call: TRBV7-9; j_call: TRBJ2-7; cdr3_aa: ASSSLARGISSYEQY
v_call: TRBV25-1; j_call: TRBJ1-1; cdr3_aa: ASSEYEEAF
v_call: TRBV7-2; j_call: TRBJ2-3; cdr3_aa: ASSPRQSTDTQY